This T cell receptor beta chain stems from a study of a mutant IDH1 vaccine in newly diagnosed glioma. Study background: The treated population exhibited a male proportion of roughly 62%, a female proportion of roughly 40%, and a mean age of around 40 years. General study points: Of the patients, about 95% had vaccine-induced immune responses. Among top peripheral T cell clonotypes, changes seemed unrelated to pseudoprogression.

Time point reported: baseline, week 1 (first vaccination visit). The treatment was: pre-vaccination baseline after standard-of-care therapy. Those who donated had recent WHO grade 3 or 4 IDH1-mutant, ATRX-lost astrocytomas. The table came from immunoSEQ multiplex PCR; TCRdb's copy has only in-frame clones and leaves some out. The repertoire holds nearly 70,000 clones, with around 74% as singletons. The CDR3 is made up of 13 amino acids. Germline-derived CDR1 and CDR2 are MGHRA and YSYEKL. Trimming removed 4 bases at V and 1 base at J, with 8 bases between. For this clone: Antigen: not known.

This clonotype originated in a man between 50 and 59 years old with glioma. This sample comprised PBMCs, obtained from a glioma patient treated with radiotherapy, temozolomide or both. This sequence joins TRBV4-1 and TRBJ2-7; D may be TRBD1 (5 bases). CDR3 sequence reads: CASSPRDSYEQYF. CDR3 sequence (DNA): TGCGCCAGCAGCCCCAGGGATTCCTACGAGCAGTACTTC.